One sample yielded the 31 T cell receptor beta chains listed below, sequenced in a study of blood T cell repertoires in COVID-19. Only in-frame clones appear in the TCRdb table, and some are missing; sequencing was by immunoSEQ multiplex PCR. The sample lists some 110,000 clones, 70% to 90% occurring once. The sequenced sample was peripheral blood. Every receptor here comes from a man in his forties with acute or convalescent COVID-19.

This chain connects TRBV25-1 to TRBJ2-1; 7 nucleotides align to TRBD1. Germline V gene data show CDR1 as MGHDK and CDR2 as SYGVNS. Trimming at V came to 4 bases and at J to 8 bases, leaving 5 bases not matched to a gene. CDR3 size: 13 residues. The CDR3 sequence: CASSAPRGHEQFF. The DNA of the CDR3 is TGTGCCAGCAGTGCCCCTAGGGGGCATGAGCAGTTCTTC.

The V and J genes are TRBV3-1 (or the pseudogene TRBV3-2) and TRBJ2-2, with TRBD2 identical over 8 bases. The CDR3 covers 15 residues. The V and J ends lost 4 bases and 6 bases, in that order; junction bases with no gene match: 7. Germline CDR1 is LGHDT and CDR2 is YNNKEL (reference sequence). The CDR3 is CASSRTGRAAGELFF. The CDR3, as DNA: TGTGCCAGCAGCCGGACCGGGAGGGCGGCCGGGGAGCTGTTTTTT.

V and J are TRBV11-2 and TRBJ2-1; the match to TRBD2 covers 9 bases. The CDR3 is 15 amino acids. V was pared by 10 bases and J by 7 bases, with 14 bases of the junction left unmatched. Germline CDR1 and CDR2: SGHAT and FQNNGV. Here the CDR3 reads CATRGGGRAGNEQFF. The CDR3 nucleotides read TGTGCCACCAGAGGCGGCGGGAGGGCCGGGAATGAGCAGTTCTTC. Full variable domain (rest looked up from reference TRBV11-2 and TRBJ2-1): EAGVAQSPRYKIIEKRQSVAFWCNPISGHATLYWYQQILGQGPKLLIQFQNNGVVDDSQLPKDRFSAERLKGVDSTLKIQPAKLEDSAVYLCATRGGGRAGNEQFFGPGTRLTVL.

Only one count was recorded for this clone. The rearrangement links TRBV28 to TRBJ1-2; weak D call: TRBD1 (6 bases). Trimming pared 3 bases from V and 8 bases from J, leaving 13 bases between. This CDR3 is 13 amino acids long. CDR1 and CDR2 from the germline V gene are MDHEN and SYDVKM. CDR3 coding DNA: TGTGCCAGCAGTTTGGCGGGGGCGCGGGGCTACACCTTC. This encodes CASSLAGARGYTF.

V gene TRBV5-4 combines with J gene TRBJ2-7, with 8 bases matching TRBD1. Trimming removed 4 bases from V and 3 bases from J; junction bases left unmatched: 3. This CDR3 spans 13 amino acids. The germline CDR1 and CDR2 sequences are SGHNT and YYREEE (reference sequence). CDR3 nucleotide sequence: TGTGCCAGCAGCAGAGACAGGGGCTACGAGCAGTACTTC. It encodes CASSRDRGYEQYF. Combining the CDR3 with reference TRBV5-4 and TRBJ2-7 gives the whole variable domain ETGVTQSPTHLIKTRGQQVTLRCSSQSGHNTVSWYQQALGQGPQFIFQYYREEENGRGNFPPRFSGLQFPNYSSELNVNALELDDSALYLCASSRDRGYEQYFGPGTRLTVT.

The chain combines TRBV4-2 with TRBJ2-1; TRBD1 aligns across 7 bases. The CDR3 covers 14 residues. Germline CDR1 is LGHNA and CDR2 is YNFKEQ. Losses at the gene ends were 4 bases for V and 9 bases for J; bases not matched to a gene: 9. The CDR3 coding sequence is TGTGCCAGCAGCCGCGAGGGGGCCCCGGGTGAGCAGTTCTTC. This encodes CASSREGAPGEQFF.

This sequence joins TRBV5-1 and TRBJ2-7, with 11 bases matching TRBD1. Germline V lookup: CDR1 SGHRS, CDR2 YFSETQ. The trim removed 3 bases at V and 0 bases at J, leaving 5 bases unmatched. The CDR3 covers 16 residues. CDR3: CASSWTGGLSSYEQYF. The CDR3 DNA sequence: TGCGCCAGCAGCTGGACAGGGGGCCTGAGCTCCTACGAGCAGTACTTC.

The chain links TRBV5-6 to TRBJ2-7; tentatively, D is TRBD2 (6 bases). The V gene's germline CDR1 is SGHDT and CDR2 YYEEEE. With 1 base removed from V and 7 bases from J, the gap between germline ends came to 15 bases. The CDR3 is 14 amino acids. The chain's CDR3 is CASSLPGGRGEQYF. As DNA, the CDR3 is TGTGCCAGCAGCTTGCCCGGCGGCCGGGGGGAGCAGTACTTC. The full variable domain, with the rest looked up from reference TRBV5-6 and TRBJ2-7, is DAGVTQSPTHLIKTRGQQVTLRCSPKSGHDTVSWYQQALGQGPQFIFQYYEEEERQRGNFPDRFSGHQFPNYSSELNVNALLLGDSALYLCASSLPGGRGEQYFGPGTRLTVT.

This sequence joins TRBV29-1 and TRBJ2-7, with 7 bases aligning to TRBD1. Germline trimming cut 7 bases from V and 4 bases from J; bases unmatched to any gene: 7. The CDR3 runs 12 residues. CDR1 and CDR2 (germline): SQVTM, ANQGSEA. The CDR3 loop is CSASGTAYEQYF. CDR3 DNA sequence: TGCAGCGCCTCCGGGACAGCTTACGAGCAGTACTTC.

The chain joins TRBV27 to TRBJ1-1; TRBD1 matches at 7 bases. The CDR3 is 14 residues long. In germline, CDR1 is MNHEY, CDR2 SMNVEV (reference sequence). With V trimmed by 3 bases and J by 4 bases, 5 bases remained unmatched. CDR3 amino acids: CASSFDRVSTEAFF. The CDR3, as DNA: TGTGCCAGCAGTTTCGACAGGGTGAGCACTGAAGCTTTCTTT.

As regards this clone: The junction shows a germline mismatch at one end, possibly a read error. J is TRBJ2-1 and V is TRBV7-7, with 11 bases that match TRBD1. This CDR3 is built from 15 residues. From germline, CDR1 is SSHAT and CDR2 FNYEAQ (reference sequence). The CDR3 nucleotides read TGTGCTAGCAGCGGGGACAGGGGGACCTACAATGAGCAGTTCTTC. This sequence encodes CASSGDRGTYNEQFF.

J is TRBJ1-5 and V is TRBV28; no reliable D call. The ends were cut back, 6 bases at V and 4 bases at J, with 7 bases in the middle. This CDR3 is built from 12 residues. Germline CDR1 is MDHEN and CDR2 is SYDVKM. Written as DNA, the CDR3 is TGTGCCAGCAGGACGACAAATCAGCCCCAGCATTTT. Its protein is CASRTTNQPQHF.

The rearrangement links TRBV19 to TRBJ2-1, with 7 bases lining up with TRBD1. In germline, CDR1 is LNHDA, CDR2 SQIVND (reference sequence). Trimming cost V 6 bases and J 5 bases; bases outside gene matches: 10. The CDR3 is 15 amino acids. CDR3 in DNA: TGTGCCAGTAGAGGGGTGGACAGGCAAGACAATGAGCAGTTCTTC. As protein: CASRGVDRQDNEQFF.

This chain links TRBV24-1 with TRBJ2-6, with 7 bases that match TRBD1. This CDR3 comprises 16 residues. J lost 2 bases, V lost 4 bases, and 4 bases had no gene match. The germline V gene has CDR1 KGHDR and CDR2 SFDVKD. The CDR3 DNA reads TGTGCCACCAGTGAGGCAGACAGGGCTGGGGCCAACGTCCTGACTTTC. This codes for CATSEADRAGANVLTF.

The chain recombines TRBV28 with TRBJ2-5; 7 nucleotides line up with TRBD2. The CDR3 runs 19 residues. V dropped 6 bases and J dropped 2; count of bases not matched to a gene: 21. Germline V CDR1 and CDR2: MDHEN, SYDVKM. This CDR3 reads CASSTTPPQASGNQETQYF. CDR3 nucleotides: TGTGCCAGCAGCACAACCCCCCCCCAGGCTAGCGGTAATCAAGAGACCCAGTACTTC. The whole variable domain, remainder taken from reference TRBV28 and TRBJ2-5, is DVKVTQSSRYLVKRTGEKVFLECVQDMDHENMFWYRQDPGLGLRLIYFSYDVKMKEKGDIPEGYSVSREKKERFSLILESASTNQTSMYLCASSTTPPQASGNQETQYFGPGTRLLVL.

This chain connects TRBV18 to TRBJ2-5, with no clear D. CDR1 is KGHSH, CDR2 LQKENI, per germline. This CDR3 spans 13 amino acids. The V and J ends lost 5 bases and 7 bases respectively, with 14 bases between them. The CDR3 bases are TGTGCCAGCTCAACTCAGGATTTGGGGACCCAGTACTTC. Translation gives CASSTQDLGTQYF. The entire variable domain, with the rest obtained from reference TRBV18 and TRBJ2-5, is as follows: NAGVMQNPRHLVRRRGQEARLRCSPMKGHSHVYWYRQLPEEGLKFMVYLQKENIIDESGMPKERFSAEFPKEGPSILRIQQVVRGDSAAYFCASSTQDLGTQYFGPGTRLLVL.

V and J are TRBV7-2 and TRBJ1-5, with TRBD1 identical over 7 bases. The V segment lost 5 bases and the J segment 13 bases; nucleotides outside the gene matches: 14. The CDR3 loop spans 14 amino acids. Germline values: CDR1 SGHTA, CDR2 FQGNSA. CDR3 DNA: TGTGCCAGCAGCCCTGGGACAGCACCGATACGACAGCATTTT. Translation gives CASSPGTAPIRQHF.

This clone was observed a few times. Its ends do not fully match the called genes, so a read error is possible. CDR3: CASTLLSEQYF. In nucleotides, the CDR3 is TGTGCCAGCACCTTATTATCCGAGCAGTACTTC. This chain connects TRBV11-2 to TRBJ2-7; D is unclear. The CDR3 has 11 amino acids. The germline V gene encodes CDR1 SGHAT and CDR2 FQNNGV. Variable domain in full (rest from reference TRBV11-2 and TRBJ2-7): EAGVAQSPRYKIIEKRQSVAFWCNPISGHATLYWYQQILGQGPKLLIQFQNNGVVDDSQLPKDRFSAERLKGVDSTLKIQPAKLEDSAVYLCASTLLSEQYFGPGTRLTVT.

CDR3 protein: CASRPGGGGPTGELFF. Written as DNA, the CDR3 is TGTGCCAGCAGGCCCGGGGGCGGGGGCCCCACCGGGGAGCTGTTTTTT. The chain links TRBV7-9 to TRBJ2-2; weak D call: TRBD2 (7 bases). Germline CDR1 reads SEHNR; CDR2 reads FQNEAQ (reference sequence). V lost 6 bases to trimming and J lost 4 bases, with 18 bases between them. The CDR3 has 16 residues.

The chain combines TRBV6-2 or TRBV6-3 with TRBJ2-4; tentatively, D is TRBD1 (6 bases). Germline CDR1 reads MNHEY; CDR2 reads SVGEGT. The V and J ends lost 3 bases and 5 bases respectively, with 17 bases between them. The CDR3 extends over 16 amino acids. CDR3 protein: CASSYGWGPGENIQYF. CDR3 bases: TGTGCCAGCAGTTATGGGTGGGGGCCTGGGGAAAACATTCAGTACTTC.

The CDR3, as DNA: TGTGCCAGCAAACCAACGACAGGACGCATTAATGAAAAACTGTTTTTT. Its translation is CASKPTTGRINEKLFF. This sequence joins TRBV27 and TRBJ1-4; possibly TRBD1 for D (6 bases). Looked up from germline, CDR1 is MNHEY and CDR2 is SMNVEV (reference sequence). Trimming left V 7 bases short and J 4 bases short, with 19 bases between. The CDR3 consists of 16 residues.

The V gene is TRBV4-2, the J gene TRBJ2-3, with D possibly matching TRBD2 (5 bases). The ends were cut back, 4 bases at V and 2 bases at J, with 19 bases in the middle. This CDR3 is 17 amino acids long. Germline V lookup: CDR1 LGHNA, CDR2 YNFKEQ. Written as DNA, the CDR3 is TGTGCCAGCAGCCCAACCCAATCGGGGAGAATCACAGATACGCAGTATTTT. Its protein product is CASSPTQSGRITDTQYF.

The J gene is TRBJ2-3, the V gene TRBV12-5; D might be TRBD2 (6 bases). The CDR3 runs 12 residues. Germline V gives CDR1 LGHNT, CDR2 FRNRAP. The ends were cut back, 5 bases at V and 6 bases at J, with 9 bases in the middle. The CDR3 reads CASGPGRDTQYF. For the CDR3, the DNA is TGTGCTAGTGGTCCGGGGAGGGATACGCAGTATTTT. The full variable domain, in which reference TRBV12-5 and TRBJ2-3 provide the parts outside the CDR3, is DARVTQTPRHKVTEMGQEVTMRCQPILGHNTVFWYRQTMMQGLELLAYFRNRAPLDDSGMPKDRFSAEMPDATLATLKIQPSEPRDSAVYFCASGPGRDTQYFGPGTRLTVL.

The gene calls are TRBV25-1 and TRBJ1-1, with TRBD1 as a possible D gene (5 bases). This CDR3 is 15 amino acids long. Germline-derived CDR1 and CDR2 are MGHDK and SYGVNS. V was cut by 0 bases and J by 5 bases, with 13 bases left in between. CDR3 sequence reads: CASSEYYSEGTEAFF. The CDR3 nucleotides are TGTGCCAGCAGTGAATATTATTCGGAGGGGACTGAAGCTTTCTTT.

The chain combines TRBV2 with TRBJ2-5; 7 nucleotides align to TRBD1. Germline values: CDR1 SNHLY, CDR2 FYNNEI. This CDR3 spans 13 amino acids. The V and J ends lost 8 bases and 2 bases, in that order; junction bases with no gene match: 5. CDR3 sequence (DNA): TGTGCCAGCCATAGACAGGGTCAAGAGACCCAGTACTTC. Translation: CASHRQGQETQYF.

The V gene is TRBV18, the J gene TRBJ2-4; D perhaps matches TRBD2 (5 bases). The V end was cut by 0 bases, the J end by 8 bases, with 14 bases between. This CDR3 region has 15 residues. Germline V gene lookup returns CDR1 KGHSH and CDR2 LQKENI. The DNA of the CDR3 is TGTGCCAGCTCACCACCGGGCTTCACCGGGGACATTCAGTACTTC. It translates to CASSPPGFTGDIQYF.

This CDR3 is CASSQEGLAGQETQYF. The CDR3 DNA reads TGTGCCAGCAGCCAAGAGGGGCTAGCGGGGCAAGAGACCCAGTACTTC. The chain is built from TRBV4-2 and TRBJ2-5; 9 bases are shared with TRBD2. V trimming: 0 bases; J trimming: 2 bases; junction bases outside the gene matches: 4. CDR1 is LGHNA and CDR2 is YNFKEQ in the germline V gene. The CDR3 runs to 16 residues.

The V call is TRBV19, the J call TRBJ2-5; TRBD2 matches 8 bases. The CDR3 length is 15 residues. V trimming: 2 bases; J trimming: 7 bases; junction bases outside the gene matches: 9. The germline CDR1 and CDR2 sequences are LNHDA and SQIVND (reference sequence). CDR3 in amino acids: CASSIRAGGMVTQYF. The CDR3 DNA sequence: TGTGCCAGTAGTATAAGGGCGGGGGGAATGGTGACCCAGTACTTC. Drawing the rest from reference TRBV19 and TRBJ2-5, the complete variable domain is DGGITQSPKYLFRKEGQNVTLSCEQNLNHDAMYWYRQDPGQGLRLIYYSQIVNDFQKGDIAEGYSVSREKKESFPLTVTSAQKNPTAFYLCASSIRAGGMVTQYFGPGTRLLVL.

The DNA for the CDR3 is TGTGCCAGCAGCCAACAGGGGATGACTAATGAAAAACTGTTTTTT. Translating it yields CASSQQGMTNEKLFF. This chain joins TRBV5-4 and TRBJ1-4, with 7 bases that match TRBD1. The trim removed 4 bases at V and 2 bases at J, leaving 5 bases unmatched. This CDR3 has 15 amino acids. Germline V gene data show CDR1 as SGHNT and CDR2 as YYREEE (reference sequence).

This clone was observed once. The chain is built from TRBV3-1 (or the pseudogene TRBV3-2) and TRBJ2-4; D is possibly TRBD2 (5 bases). CDR1 is LGHDT, CDR2 YNNKEL, per germline (reference sequence). The germline V and J ends were trimmed by 3 bases and 1 base, with 7 bases remaining between them. This CDR3 is 14 amino acids long. CDR3: CASSHGGAKNIQYF. Here the CDR3 DNA reads TGTGCCAGCAGCCACGGCGGGGCCAAAAACATTCAGTACTTC.

The V gene is TRBV6-1, the J gene TRBJ1-2; D not resolved. CDR1 and CDR2 (germline): MNHNS, SASEGT. This CDR3 region has 14 residues. Trimming cost V 2 bases and J 4 bases, with 11 bases left between them. The CDR3 coding sequence is TGTGCCAGCAGTGAACGGACTGACCGCTATGGCTACACCTTC. Residues: CASSERTDRYGYTF.